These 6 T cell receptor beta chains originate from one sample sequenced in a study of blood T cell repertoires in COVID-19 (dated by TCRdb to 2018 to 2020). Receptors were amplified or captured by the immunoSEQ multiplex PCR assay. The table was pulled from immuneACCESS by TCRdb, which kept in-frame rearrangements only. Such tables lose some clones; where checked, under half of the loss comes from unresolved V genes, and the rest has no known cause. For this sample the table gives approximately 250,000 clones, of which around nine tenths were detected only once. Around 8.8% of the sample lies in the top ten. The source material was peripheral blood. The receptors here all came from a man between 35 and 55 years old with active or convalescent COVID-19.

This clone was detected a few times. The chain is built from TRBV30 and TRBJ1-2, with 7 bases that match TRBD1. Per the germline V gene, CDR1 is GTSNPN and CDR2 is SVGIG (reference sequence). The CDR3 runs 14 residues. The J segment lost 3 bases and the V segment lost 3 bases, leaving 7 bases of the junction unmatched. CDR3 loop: CAWSYLGTDYGYTF. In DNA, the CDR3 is TGTGCCTGGAGCTACCTGGGGACAGACTATGGCTACACCTTC.

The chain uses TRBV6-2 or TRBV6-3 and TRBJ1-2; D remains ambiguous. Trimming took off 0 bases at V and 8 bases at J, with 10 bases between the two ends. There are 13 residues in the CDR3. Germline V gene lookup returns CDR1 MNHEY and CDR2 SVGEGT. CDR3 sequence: CASSYSTSGGYTF. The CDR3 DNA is TGTGCCAGCAGTTACTCGACCTCAGGAGGCTACACCTTC.

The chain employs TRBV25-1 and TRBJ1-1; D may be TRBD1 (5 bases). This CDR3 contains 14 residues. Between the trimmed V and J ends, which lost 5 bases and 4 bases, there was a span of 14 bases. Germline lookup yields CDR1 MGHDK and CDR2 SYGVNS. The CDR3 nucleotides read TGTGCCAGCAGTCCATCAGGGCACGGCACTGAAGCTTTCTTT. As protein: CASSPSGHGTEAFF.

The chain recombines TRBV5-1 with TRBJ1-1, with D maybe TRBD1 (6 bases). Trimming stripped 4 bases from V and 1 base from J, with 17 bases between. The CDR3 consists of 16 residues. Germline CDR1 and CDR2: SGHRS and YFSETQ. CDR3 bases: TGCGCCAGCAGCCGAGAAGGGGTACAGGGGAACACTGAAGCTTTCTTT. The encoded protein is CASSREGVQGNTEAFF. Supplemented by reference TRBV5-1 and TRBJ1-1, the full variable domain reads KAGVTQTPRYLIKTRGQQVTLSCSPISGHRSVSWYQQTPGQGLQFLFEYFSETQRNKGNFPGRFSGRQFSNSRSEMNVSTLELGDSALYLCASSREGVQGNTEAFFGQGTRLTVV.

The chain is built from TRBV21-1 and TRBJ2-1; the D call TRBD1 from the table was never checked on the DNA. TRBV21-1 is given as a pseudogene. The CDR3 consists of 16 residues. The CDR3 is CASSYSGTLTYNEQFF. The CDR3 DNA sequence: TGTGCCAGCAGCTATTCCGGGACACTGACCTACAATGAGCAGTTCTTC.

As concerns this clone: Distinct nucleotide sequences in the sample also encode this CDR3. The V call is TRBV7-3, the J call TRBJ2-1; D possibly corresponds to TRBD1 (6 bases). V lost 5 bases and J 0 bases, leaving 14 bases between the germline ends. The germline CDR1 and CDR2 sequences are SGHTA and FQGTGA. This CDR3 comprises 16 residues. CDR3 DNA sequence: TGTGCCAGCAGCCCCCAGGGGAGCAGCTCCTACAATGAGCAGTTCTTC. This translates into CASSPQGSSSYNEQFF.